The rows below give T cell receptor beta chains drawn from one sample of a study of T cells expressing NK-cell markers. TCRdb re-called the 5' RACE reads; one entry per CDR3 protein, DNA not given. The sample spans 550,000 to 600,000 distinct CDR3 sequences; the ten largest clones claim roughly 3.4%. Material: blood T cells: a sorted CD56 or NKG2C T cell subset, CD4+ or CD8+ T cells, or bulk PBMC T cells (not recorded which). Receptors were obtained from a man between 18 and 29 years old in good health. Each CDR3 is given with its conserved first and last residue. Fields, in order: V gene, J gene, CDR3 protein.

TRBV27,TRBJ2-2,CASSLGLPHTGELFF
TRBV19,TRBJ2-1,CASSIGGTGKNEQFF
TRBV7-2,TRBJ1-5,CASSPGLRYSNQPQHF
TRBV21-1,TRBJ2-5,CASSNGQGQETQYF
TRBV7-6,TRBJ2-1,CASSLNPGLAGWSYNEQFF
TRBV25-1,TRBJ2-1,CASSAIGAGNEQFF
TRBV29-1,TRBJ2-3,CSVVGAGVSDTQYF
TRBV9,TRBJ2-1,CASSPGREYNEQFF
TRBV6-2/TRBV6-3,TRBJ2-5,CASSYSTQTSGSYHGGTQYF
TRBV12-3/TRBV12-4,TRBJ2-1,CASRWTSYNEQFF
TRBV20-1,TRBJ2-1,CSAPETDYNEQFF
TRBV18,TRBJ1-2,CASSPKQGVNYGYTF
TRBV27,TRBJ2-3,CASSSFGAGGPRDTQYF
TRBV28,TRBJ2-1,CASSPWTSGNPANEQFF
TRBV7-9,TRBJ1-6,CASSLIYSPLHF
TRBV27,TRBJ2-7,CASANPGSGRRSPYEQYF
TRBV7-2,TRBJ2-3,CASRNLAPDTQYF
TRBV18,TRBJ1-1,CASSRLGQMNTEAFF
TRBV12-3/TRBV12-4,TRBJ1-5,CASSPDGQVRQPQHF
TRBV2,TRBJ1-5,CASSDRGGLGQPQHF
TRBV19,TRBJ2-4,CASSTTANIQYF
TRBV18,TRBJ2-1,CASYGGDNNEQFF